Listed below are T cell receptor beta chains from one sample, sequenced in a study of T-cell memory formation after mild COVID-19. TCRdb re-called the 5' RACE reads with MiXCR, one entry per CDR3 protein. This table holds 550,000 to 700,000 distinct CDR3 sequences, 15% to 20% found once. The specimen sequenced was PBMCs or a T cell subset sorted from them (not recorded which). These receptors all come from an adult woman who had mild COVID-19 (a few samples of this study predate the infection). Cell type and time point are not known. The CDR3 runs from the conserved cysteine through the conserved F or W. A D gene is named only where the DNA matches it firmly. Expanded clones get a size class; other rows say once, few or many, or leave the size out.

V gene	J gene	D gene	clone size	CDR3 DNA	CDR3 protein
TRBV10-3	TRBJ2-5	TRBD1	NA	TGTGCCATCAGTGAGGTACAGGGGAAGGAGACCCAGTACTTC	CAISEVQGKETQYF
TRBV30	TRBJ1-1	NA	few	TGTGCCTGGAGACCGGCGGGTTTGAACACTGAAGCTTTCTTT	CAWRPAGLNTEAFF
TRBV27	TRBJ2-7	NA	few	TGTGCCAGCAGTTTATACCCTCTACGGGGGAGGTCCTACGAGCAGTACTTC	CASSLYPLRGRSYEQYF
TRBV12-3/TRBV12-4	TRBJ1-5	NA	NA	TGTGCCAGCAGTTTAGCTCAAGATCAGCCCCAGCATTTT	CASSLAQDQPQHF
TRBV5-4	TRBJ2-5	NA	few	TGTGCCAGCAGCCGGGTAGGGGGGACGGAGACCCAGTACTTC	CASSRVGGTETQYF
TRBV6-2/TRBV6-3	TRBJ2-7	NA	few	TGTGCCACCTCCATCAAGGGGCGGTCCTACGAGCAGTACTTC	CATSIKGRSYEQYF
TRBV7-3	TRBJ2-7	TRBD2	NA	TGTGCCAGCAGCTTTTCTAGCGGAACCGAGCAGTACTTC	CASSFSSGTEQYF
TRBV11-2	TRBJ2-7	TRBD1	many	TGTGCCAGCAGCCCCGGGACAGGGAGGTACGAGCAGTACTTC	CASSPGTGRYEQYF
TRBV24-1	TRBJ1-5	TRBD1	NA	TGTGCCACCAGTCAAGACAGGGATCGTAATCAGCCCCAGCATTTT	CATSQDRDRNQPQHF
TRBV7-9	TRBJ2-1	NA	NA	TGTGCCAGCAGCCAGCCGGACAGACGAAACAATGAGCAGTTCTTC	CASSQPDRRNNEQFF
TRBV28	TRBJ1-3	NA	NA	TGTGCCAGCAGTTCCCCCACCCACAGGGGAAACACCATATATTTT	CASSSPTHRGNTIYF
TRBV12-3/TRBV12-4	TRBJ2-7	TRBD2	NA	TGTGCCAGCACCCTCTCAAGCGGGATGGGTCTCGGCGAGCAGTACTTC	CASTLSSGMGLGEQYF
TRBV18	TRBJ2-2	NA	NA	TGTGCCAGCTCACCACGCAGAGCGAACACCGGGGAGCTGTTTTTT	CASSPRRANTGELFF
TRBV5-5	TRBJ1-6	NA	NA	TGTGCCAGCAGCTTCGGACCTCTCCTTAATTCACCCCTCCACTTT	CASSFGPLLNSPLHF
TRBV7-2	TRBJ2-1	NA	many	TGTGCCAGCAGCTGGACCTCCTACAATGAGCAGTTCTTC	CASSWTSYNEQFF
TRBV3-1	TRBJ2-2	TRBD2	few	TGTGCCAGCAGCCAAGATTATAGCGGGCTTAGCGCCGGGGAGCTGTTTTTT	CASSQDYSGLSAGELFF
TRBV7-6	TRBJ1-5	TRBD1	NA	TGTGCCAGCAGCCCTTTATCGGGACAGGATATGCCCAATCAGCCCCAGCATTTT	CASSPLSGQDMPNQPQHF
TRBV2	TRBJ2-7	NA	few	TGTGCCAGCAGTGTAGACCAGCAGTACTTC	CASSVDQQYF
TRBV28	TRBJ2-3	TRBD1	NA	TGTGCCAGCAGTTTCACGGACAGGGGAAGGGATACGCAGTATTTT	CASSFTDRGRDTQYF
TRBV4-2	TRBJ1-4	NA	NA	TGTGCCAGCAGCCCTGGTAACGCCAGGGGAGAAAAACTGTTTTTT	CASSPGNARGEKLFF
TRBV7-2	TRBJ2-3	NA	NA	TGTGCCAGCAGCTCTAAGGGGGGTCCAGATACGCAGTATTTT	CASSSKGGPDTQYF
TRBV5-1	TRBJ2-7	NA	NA	TGCGCCAGCAGCTTGGATGGGACACTTTCCTACGAGCAGTACTTC	CASSLDGTLSYEQYF
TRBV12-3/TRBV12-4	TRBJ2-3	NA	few	TGTGCCAGCAGTTTCGAGGGAAGTAGAGGAAATACGCAGTATTTT	CASSFEGSRGNTQYF
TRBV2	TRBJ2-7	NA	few	TGTGCCAGCCAACGGGAGGACAGCGAGCAGTACTTC	CASQREDSEQYF
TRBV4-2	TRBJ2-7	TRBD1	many	TGTGCCAGCAGCCAAGCTGCCCGGGACAGGGCCTACGAGCAGTACTTC	CASSQAARDRAYEQYF
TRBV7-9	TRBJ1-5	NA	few	TGTGCCAGCAGCTTCTCTGGGGGCTTCAATCAGCCCCAGCATTTT	CASSFSGGFNQPQHF
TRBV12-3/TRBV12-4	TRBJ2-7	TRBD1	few	TGTGCCAGCAGTTTAGCGGAAAGGACAGGGGGCCACGAGCAGTACTTC	CASSLAERTGGHEQYF
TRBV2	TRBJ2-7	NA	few	TGTGCCAGCAGTGTCTACTCGGTAGGCTCCTACGAGCAGTACTTC	CASSVYSVGSYEQYF
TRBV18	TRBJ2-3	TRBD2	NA	TGTGCCAGCTCACCCGAAGGACTAGCGGGAGGCCTCACAGATACGCAGTATTTT	CASSPEGLAGGLTDTQYF
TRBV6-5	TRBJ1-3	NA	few	TGTGCCAGCAGTTACCTCCCCTTACAGGCCGGCTCTGGAAACACCATATATTTT	CASSYLPLQAGSGNTIYF
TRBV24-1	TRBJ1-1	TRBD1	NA	TGTGCCACCAGTGACGGACAGGGCATGAACACTGAAGCTTTCTTT	CATSDGQGMNTEAFF
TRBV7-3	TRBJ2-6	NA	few	TGTGCCAGCAGCTTAAAAGTAGGTGGCAGAACTGGGGCCAACGTCCTGACTTTC	CASSLKVGGRTGANVLTF
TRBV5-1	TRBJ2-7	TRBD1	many	TGCGCCAGCAGCTTGGAACGGGACAGGGACTACGAGCAGTACTTC	CASSLERDRDYEQYF
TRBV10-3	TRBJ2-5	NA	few	TGTGCCATCAGTCAGAACGAAGAGACCCAGTACTTC	CAISQNEETQYF
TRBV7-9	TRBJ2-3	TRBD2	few	TGTGCCAGCAGCCATCGGGAGGCCCCAGATACGCAGTATTTT	CASSHREAPDTQYF
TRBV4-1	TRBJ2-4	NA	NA	TGCGCCAGCAGCCAAGACATCGGAGGGGCTGAGGCCAAAAACATTCAGTACTTC	CASSQDIGGAEAKNIQYF
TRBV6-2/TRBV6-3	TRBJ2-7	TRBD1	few	TGTGCCAGCAGGGGACAGCGCCCTCCCTACGAGCAGTACTTC	CASRGQRPPYEQYF
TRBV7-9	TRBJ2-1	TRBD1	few	TGTGCCAGCAGCTTAGCGGGACAGGGGGCTTCAGGGCAGTTCTTC	CASSLAGQGASGQFF
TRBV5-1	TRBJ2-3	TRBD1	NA	TGCGCCAGCAGCAAAGCCGGGACAGCCACAGATACGCAGTATTTT	CASSKAGTATDTQYF
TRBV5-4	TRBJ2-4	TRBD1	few	TGTGCCAGCAGCTTGGCAGGGGGCATCGCCAAAAACATTCAGTACTTC	CASSLAGGIAKNIQYF
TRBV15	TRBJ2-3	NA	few	TGTGCCACCAGCCTTCGCGCGGCCGATCCGCAGTATTTT	CATSLRAADPQYF
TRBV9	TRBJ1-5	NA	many	TGTGCCAGCAGCGTAGAAGGGAAGAGTCAGCCCCAGCATTTT	CASSVEGKSQPQHF
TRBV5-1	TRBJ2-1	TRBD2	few	TGCGCCAGCAGTGGCGGGAGCTTGCAGTTCTTC	CASSGGSLQFF
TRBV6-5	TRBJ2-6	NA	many	TGTGCCAGCAGTTACGGGGCCTCTGGGGCCAACGTCCTGACTTTC	CASSYGASGANVLTF
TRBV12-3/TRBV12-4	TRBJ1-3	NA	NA	TGTGCCAGCAGTCCCGACGGCCTCGCAAACACCATATATTTT	CASSPDGLANTIYF
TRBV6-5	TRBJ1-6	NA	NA	TGTGCCAGCAGTCTGAGCGGGGTTAATTCACCCCTCCACTTT	CASSLSGVNSPLHF
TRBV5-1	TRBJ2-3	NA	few	TGCGCCAGCCGTGGCAGTTGGACAGATACGCAGTATTTT	CASRGSWTDTQYF
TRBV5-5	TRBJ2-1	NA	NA	TGTGCCAGCAGCTTGGTAGGAGTAGGGCCAAGCTCCTACAATGAGCAGTTCTTC	CASSLVGVGPSSYNEQFF
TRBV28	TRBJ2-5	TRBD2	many	TGTGCCAGCAGTTTTATCGGCGGGAGGAAAGAGACCCAGTACTTC	CASSFIGGRKETQYF